Listed below are T cell receptor beta chains from one sample, sequenced in a study of patients and donors after allogeneic stem cell transplantation. TCRdb analysed the RT-PCR reads with MiXCR anew, one entry per CDR3 protein. Altogether about 960,000 distinct CDR3 sequences are present, about a sixth being singletons, with the ten largest covering roughly 6.4%. The sample was blood, either unsorted or a sorted T cell fraction (not recorded which). Receptors originate from a human donor who was either an allogeneic HSCT recipient or a stem cell or donor lymphocyte infusion donor (not recorded which). It is not recorded whose cells these are; they may come from a transplant donor. Both conserved end residues are part of each CDR3. A D gene is named only where the DNA matches it firmly. Only some rows state a clone size, as once, few, many or a class for expanded clones.

D gene: .
clone size: few
V gene: TRBV9
J gene: TRBJ1-1
CDR3 DNA: TGTGCCAGCAGCGTAGTCCCGGGCGGCACTGAAGCTTTCTTT
CDR3 protein: CASSVVPGGTEAFF

D gene: TRBD2
clone size: .
V gene: TRBV20-1
J gene: TRBJ2-3
CDR3 DNA: TGCAGTGCTTTAGCGGGGGCTAGCACAGATACGCAGTATTTT
CDR3 protein: CSALAGASTDTQYF

D gene: TRBD2
clone size: many
V gene: TRBV6-1
J gene: TRBJ2-2
CDR3 DNA: TGTGCCAGCAGTCCCCCTAGCGGGGGGGCCACCGGGGAGCTGTTTTTT
CDR3 protein: CASSPPSGGATGELFF

D gene: .
clone size: .
V gene: TRBV3-1
J gene: TRBJ1-1
CDR3 DNA: TGTGCCAGCAGCCACCCGGGTGGAGGATATGAAGCTTTCTTT
CDR3 protein: CASSHPGGGYEAFF

D gene: TRBD1
clone size: few
V gene: TRBV2
J gene: TRBJ1-5
CDR3 DNA: TGTGCCAGCAGTGGACAGGGGCAAAGTAATCAGCCCCAGCATTTT
CDR3 protein: CASSGQGQSNQPQHF

D gene: TRBD1
clone size: .
V gene: TRBV9
J gene: TRBJ2-7
CDR3 DNA: TGTGCCAGCAGCGCCCAGACAGGGGGGATCGTCAACGAGCAGTACTTC
CDR3 protein: CASSAQTGGIVNEQYF

D gene: .
clone size: .
V gene: TRBV6-5
J gene: TRBJ2-1
CDR3 DNA: TGTGCCAGCAGTTACTCGAGTGTGGGGGGCTCGTTCTTC
CDR3 protein: CASSYSSVGGSFF

D gene: TRBD1
clone size: few
V gene: TRBV12-3/TRBV12-4
J gene: TRBJ1-1
CDR3 DNA: TGTGCCAGCAGTACAGGGGGCGTCGGGACTGAAGCTTTCTTT
CDR3 protein: CASSTGGVGTEAFF

D gene: TRBD1
clone size: .
V gene: TRBV7-9
J gene: TRBJ2-7
CDR3 DNA: TGTGCCAGCACCCCCCCGGGACAGCGTACCTACGAGCAGTACTTC
CDR3 protein: CASTPPGQRTYEQYF

D gene: .
clone size: few
V gene: TRBV29-1
J gene: TRBJ2-3
CDR3 DNA: TGCAGCGTTGTTGTGGGGGATAACACAGATACGCAGTATTTT
CDR3 protein: CSVVVGDNTDTQYF

D gene: .
clone size: few
V gene: TRBV20-1
J gene: TRBJ1-1
CDR3 DNA: TGCAGTGCTAGAGATCCAGAGGCTGAAGCTTTCTTT
CDR3 protein: CSARDPEAEAFF

D gene: TRBD2
clone size: many
V gene: TRBV12-3/TRBV12-4
J gene: TRBJ2-5
CDR3 DNA: TGTGCCAGCAGTTTCGGCGGGAGCCTCCCAGAGACCCAGTACTTC
CDR3 protein: CASSFGGSLPETQYF

D gene: .
clone size: .
V gene: TRBV25-1
J gene: TRBJ1-4
CDR3 DNA: TGTGCCAGCAGTGCCCTAGGAGGGCCTTGGGGTAATGAAAAACTGTTTTTT
CDR3 protein: CASSALGGPWGNEKLFF

D gene: .
clone size: few
V gene: TRBV7-2
J gene: TRBJ1-4
CDR3 DNA: TGTGCCAGCAGCTTATTAGCTGCAACTAATGAAAAACTGTTTTTT
CDR3 protein: CASSLLAATNEKLFF

D gene: .
clone size: few
V gene: TRBV7-2
J gene: TRBJ1-1
CDR3 DNA: TGTGCCAGCAGCCCCGACAGTCAGAACACTGAAGCTTTCTTT
CDR3 protein: CASSPDSQNTEAFF

D gene: TRBD2
clone size: .
V gene: TRBV30
J gene: TRBJ2-1
CDR3 DNA: TGTGCCTGGAGTGGAATAGCGGGAGCTAATGAGCAGTTCTTC
CDR3 protein: CAWSGIAGANEQFF

D gene: .
clone size: few
V gene: TRBV4-2
J gene: TRBJ1-2
CDR3 DNA: TGTGCCAGCAGCCAAGATCCAGCCGCTGTGTATGGCTACACCTTC
CDR3 protein: CASSQDPAAVYGYTF

D gene: .
clone size: many
V gene: TRBV12-3/TRBV12-4
J gene: TRBJ1-3
CDR3 DNA: TGTGCCAGCAGCTTCGGGACGGGTGGAAACACCATATATTTT
CDR3 protein: CASSFGTGGNTIYF

D gene: .
clone size: .
V gene: TRBV30
J gene: TRBJ1-1
CDR3 DNA: TGTGCCTGGAGTGTATCCGGGGGAGCCACTGAAGCTTTCTTT
CDR3 protein: CAWSVSGGATEAFF

D gene: .
clone size: many
V gene: TRBV12-3/TRBV12-4
J gene: TRBJ2-7
CDR3 DNA: TGTGCCAGCAGTGATGGGTACTCCTACGAGCAGTACTTC
CDR3 protein: CASSDGYSYEQYF

D gene: .
clone size: .
V gene: TRBV6-5
J gene: TRBJ1-4
CDR3 DNA: TGTGCCAGCAGTTACGGTCTCCAAAGAAAGGAAAAACTGTTTTTT
CDR3 protein: CASSYGLQRKEKLFF

D gene: .
clone size: .
V gene: TRBV7-9
J gene: TRBJ2-1
CDR3 DNA: TGTGCCAGCATTTTTGGGGGTCGTGACAATGAGCAGTTCTTC
CDR3 protein: CASIFGGRDNEQFF

D gene: TRBD2
clone size: .
V gene: TRBV4-1
J gene: TRBJ2-1
CDR3 DNA: TGCGCCAGCAGCCAACCTACTAGCGGGAGGGCGTATGAGCAGTTCTTC
CDR3 protein: CASSQPTSGRAYEQFF

D gene: .
clone size: .
V gene: TRBV7-2
J gene: TRBJ2-7
CDR3 DNA: TGTGCCAGCAGCTTAATACTATCCTCCGCCTACGAGCAGTACTTC
CDR3 protein: CASSLILSSAYEQYF

D gene: TRBD2
clone size: .
V gene: TRBV5-1
J gene: TRBJ2-1
CDR3 DNA: TGCGCCAGCAGCGACCACCGGGGGGGGGACAATGAGCAGTTCTTC
CDR3 protein: CASSDHRGGDNEQFF

D gene: TRBD1
clone size: .
V gene: TRBV7-8
J gene: TRBJ2-7
CDR3 DNA: TGTGCCAGCAGCTCCCCAGGGGGAACCTACGAGCAGTACTTC
CDR3 protein: CASSSPGGTYEQYF

D gene: TRBD1
clone size: .
V gene: TRBV12-3/TRBV12-4
J gene: TRBJ1-4
CDR3 DNA: TGTGCCAGCAGGGGCGGACAGGGGAGGTCGTCTAATGAAAAACTGTTTTTT
CDR3 protein: CASRGGQGRSSNEKLFF

D gene: .
clone size: .
V gene: TRBV9
J gene: TRBJ2-1
CDR3 DNA: TGTGCCAGCAGCGTCAGAGGGACTGACAATGAGCAGTTCTTC
CDR3 protein: CASSVRGTDNEQFF

D gene: .
clone size: .
V gene: TRBV14
J gene: TRBJ2-1
CDR3 DNA: TGTGCCAGCAGTGGGCGGTGGCGCGGGGATGAGCAGTTCTTC
CDR3 protein: CASSGRWRGDEQFF

D gene: TRBD2
clone size: few
V gene: TRBV5-1
J gene: TRBJ2-1
CDR3 DNA: TGCGCCAGCACCCCAGGGGCGGGGGGGCTGACATACGAGCAGTTCTTC
CDR3 protein: CASTPGAGGLTYEQFF

D gene: .
clone size: .
V gene: TRBV7-6
J gene: TRBJ2-1
CDR3 DNA: TGTGCCAGCAGCGTTCTATTGAGTGACCGCAGCTCCTACAATGAGCAGTTCTTC
CDR3 protein: CASSVLLSDRSSYNEQFF

D gene: .
clone size: few
V gene: TRBV7-8
J gene: TRBJ2-3
CDR3 DNA: TGTGCCAGCAGCTTAGTTCTTAGGCCGCTCCGAGATACGCAGTATTTT
CDR3 protein: CASSLVLRPLRDTQYF

D gene: .
clone size: .
V gene: TRBV2
J gene: TRBJ2-7
CDR3 DNA: TGTGCCAGCAGTGAATCCCCGACTGAGCAGTACTTC
CDR3 protein: CASSESPTEQYF

D gene: TRBD1
clone size: few
V gene: TRBV4-3
J gene: TRBJ1-5
CDR3 DNA: TGCGCCAGCAGCCAGGACCGGACAGGGCCCAATCAGCCCCAGCATTTT
CDR3 protein: CASSQDRTGPNQPQHF

D gene: TRBD1
clone size: few
V gene: TRBV9
J gene: TRBJ1-2
CDR3 DNA: TGTGCCAGCACCTCGGGACAGAGGGGCTACACCTTC
CDR3 protein: CASTSGQRGYTF

D gene: .
clone size: .
V gene: TRBV20-1
J gene: TRBJ1-5
CDR3 DNA: TGCAGTGCGACCGCTCACACCCTCGGTAGCAATCAGCCCCAGCATTTT
CDR3 protein: CSATAHTLGSNQPQHF

D gene: .
clone size: many
V gene: TRBV12-3/TRBV12-4
J gene: TRBJ2-1
CDR3 DNA: TGTGCCAGCAGTCCGGTCATCAGGGAGCAGTTCTTC
CDR3 protein: CASSPVIREQFF

D gene: .
clone size: .
V gene: TRBV6-2/TRBV6-3
J gene: TRBJ1-6
CDR3 DNA: TGTGCCAGCAGTTACGGAGGTTTACCCCTCCACTTT
CDR3 protein: CASSYGGLPLHF

D gene: TRBD1
clone size: .
V gene: TRBV10-3
J gene: TRBJ2-4
CDR3 DNA: TGTGCCATCAGTAGTACCGGGACAGGGTCTAGCAAAAACATTCAGTACTTC
CDR3 protein: CAISSTGTGSSKNIQYF

D gene: TRBD1
clone size: few
V gene: TRBV12-3/TRBV12-4
J gene: TRBJ2-3
CDR3 DNA: TGTGCCAGCAGCTCTCTGGGGACAGGGGGCACAGATACGCAGTATTTT
CDR3 protein: CASSSLGTGGTDTQYF

D gene: .
clone size: .
V gene: TRBV20-1
J gene: TRBJ2-7
CDR3 DNA: TGCAGTGCAGCTGGGACCGGTAACGTATACGAGCAGTACTTC
CDR3 protein: CSAAGTGNVYEQYF

D gene: TRBD2
clone size: few
V gene: TRBV5-1
J gene: TRBJ2-1
CDR3 DNA: TGCGCCAGCAGCCCCCCGGGGACTAGCGGGGGGGGCAATGAGCAGTTCTTC
CDR3 protein: CASSPPGTSGGGNEQFF

D gene: .
clone size: few
V gene: TRBV5-6
J gene: TRBJ2-4
CDR3 DNA: TGTGCCAGCAGCTTGTTCCGGGGTTTAGCCAAAAACATTCAGTACTTC
CDR3 protein: CASSLFRGLAKNIQYF

D gene: .
clone size: few
V gene: TRBV29-1
J gene: TRBJ2-5
CDR3 DNA: TGCAGCGTTGAGGGATCGTTTCAAGAGACCCAGTACTTC
CDR3 protein: CSVEGSFQETQYF

D gene: .
clone size: many
V gene: TRBV29-1
J gene: TRBJ1-1
CDR3 DNA: TGCAGCGTTCTTGCAGGAGGAGGGAACACTGAAGCTTTCTTT
CDR3 protein: CSVLAGGGNTEAFF

D gene: TRBD2
clone size: few
V gene: TRBV12-3/TRBV12-4
J gene: TRBJ2-1
CDR3 DNA: TGTGCCAGCAGTTTAGTAGCGGGTCCTGCCTACAATGAGCAGTTCTTC
CDR3 protein: CASSLVAGPAYNEQFF

D gene: .
clone size: few
V gene: TRBV7-9
J gene: TRBJ1-1
CDR3 DNA: TGTGCCAGCAGCTTAGGTGTGGGGGTCCCTGAAGCTTTCTTT
CDR3 protein: CASSLGVGVPEAFF

D gene: .
clone size: .
V gene: TRBV29-1
J gene: TRBJ2-2
CDR3 DNA: TGCAGCGTTTCGGGATCCGCGAACACCGGGGAGCTGTTTTTT
CDR3 protein: CSVSGSANTGELFF

D gene: .
clone size: few
V gene: TRBV5-1
J gene: TRBJ1-2
CDR3 DNA: TGCGCCAGCAGCTTAACACAGGGCCGGGAGGGCTACACCTTC
CDR3 protein: CASSLTQGREGYTF

D gene: .
clone size: few
V gene: TRBV7-9
J gene: TRBJ2-3
CDR3 DNA: TGTGCCAGCAGCTTAGCAGGCGGGCAGATCAGGGATACGCAGTATTTT
CDR3 protein: CASSLAGGQIRDTQYF

D gene: TRBD2
clone size: .
V gene: TRBV6-2/TRBV6-3
J gene: TRBJ2-7
CDR3 DNA: TGTGCCAGCAGTTACTCGACGGTGGGCCTAGCGGGAGAGCTACCCTACGAGCAGTACTTC
CDR3 protein: CASSYSTVGLAGELPYEQYF

D gene: .
clone size: .
V gene: TRBV12-3/TRBV12-4
J gene: TRBJ1-6
CDR3 DNA: TGTGCCAGCAGATCACAGGCGATCTATAATTCACCCCTCCACTTT
CDR3 protein: CASRSQAIYNSPLHF

D gene: TRBD2
clone size: .
V gene: TRBV30
J gene: TRBJ2-1
CDR3 DNA: TGTGCCTGGAGAACTAGCGGGAGTAGCCATGAGCAGTTCTTC
CDR3 protein: CAWRTSGSSHEQFF

D gene: .
clone size: few
V gene: TRBV24-1
J gene: TRBJ1-2
CDR3 DNA: TGTGCCACCAGTGATTCCTTTTATGGCTACACCTTC
CDR3 protein: CATSDSFYGYTF

D gene: .
clone size: .
V gene: TRBV5-1
J gene: TRBJ2-1
CDR3 DNA: TGCGCCAGCAGGTCAGGGGTTGAGGAGCAGTTCTTC
CDR3 protein: CASRSGVEEQFF

D gene: .
clone size: .
V gene: TRBV12-3/TRBV12-4
J gene: TRBJ2-1
CDR3 DNA: TGTGCCAGCAGTTTGGCCCTAGGGAGGGGGGGCAATGAGCAGTTCTTC
CDR3 protein: CASSLALGRGGNEQFF

D gene: .
clone size: few
V gene: TRBV20-1
J gene: TRBJ1-2
CDR3 DNA: TGCAGTGCTAGCCCCGGGACGGCTTACTATGGCTACACCTTC
CDR3 protein: CSASPGTAYYGYTF

D gene: TRBD2
clone size: .
V gene: TRBV4-1
J gene: TRBJ2-1
CDR3 DNA: TGCGCCAGCAGCCAAGGCTTGGGGGGGGATGAGCAGTTCTTC
CDR3 protein: CASSQGLGGDEQFF

D gene: .
clone size: .
V gene: TRBV7-2
J gene: TRBJ1-1
CDR3 DNA: TGTGCCAGCAGCTTAGTTGTGGGAAAGAACACTGAAGCTTTCTTT
CDR3 protein: CASSLVVGKNTEAFF

D gene: .
clone size: .
V gene: TRBV2
J gene: TRBJ2-1
CDR3 DNA: TGTGCCAGCAGTGAAATTGGGGCAGCCTCAGAGGAGCAGTTCTTC
CDR3 protein: CASSEIGAASEEQFF